Below are 31 T cell receptor beta chains sequenced from a single sample in a study of response to subunit inactivated influenza vaccine. TCRdb reprocessed the RT-PCR reads via MiXCR and lists one record per CDR3 protein. The sample consists of about 700,000 distinct CDR3 sequences, around a sixth of them appearing once. The input for sequencing was PBMCs from blood, taken less than 13 days after vaccination. The receptor set was obtained from a man aged 50 to 60 who received an inactivated influenza vaccine.

As to this clonotype: One end of the junction fails to match germline, which may point to a read error. The V gene is TRBV3-1, the J gene TRBJ2-5; a possible D gene is TRBD2 (5 bases). CDR1 LGHDT and CDR2 YNNKEL come from the germline V gene (reference sequence). CDR3 size: 14 residues. CDR3 amino acids: CASRQAEPQETQYF. The CDR3 nucleotides read TGTGCCAGCAGACAAGCGGAACCCCAAGAGACCCAGTACTTC.

This clonotype was observed a few times. This chain connects TRBV12-3 or TRBV12-4 to TRBJ2-5, with D perhaps TRBD2 (5 bases). This CDR3 has 11 residues. Trimming took 11 bases from V and 10 from J, leaving 17 bases between them. In DNA form, the CDR3 reads TGTGCCTCCGGATCGGGAAGGAACCAGTACTTC. It translates to CASGSGRNQYF.

The V gene is TRBV20-1, the J gene TRBJ2-1, with TRBD2 matching 11 bases. Germline-derived CDR1 and CDR2 are DFQATT and SNEGSKA (reference sequence). There are 17 residues in the CDR3. Trimming removed 4 bases from V and 3 bases from J; junction bases left unmatched: 11. CDR3 bases: TGCAGTGCTATCCCTGGGACTAGCGGTTGGAACTACAATGAGCAGTTCTTC. This sequence encodes CSAIPGTSGWNYNEQFF.

This clonotype showed up just a few times. The J gene is TRBJ1-4, the V gene TRBV5-1, with a possible D match to TRBD1 (6 bases). In germline, CDR1 is SGHRS, CDR2 YFSETQ. The V gene lost 4 bases and the J gene lost 7 bases, with 17 bases spanning the gap. There are 15 residues in the CDR3. The CDR3 DNA is TGCGCCAGCAGCCCGACAGGTGAAAAGAGTGAAAAACTGTTTTTT. Its translation is CASSPTGEKSEKLFF. The full variable domain, rest sourced from reference TRBV5-1 and TRBJ1-4, is KAGVTQTPRYLIKTRGQQVTLSCSPISGHRSVSWYQQTPGQGLQFLFEYFSETQRNKGNFPGRFSGRQFSNSRSEMNVSTLELGDSALYLCASSPTGEKSEKLFFGSGTQLSVL.

The rearrangement links TRBV20-1 to TRBJ2-2; 9 bases map to TRBD1. The CDR3 contains 14 residues. Per the germline V gene, CDR1 is DFQATT and CDR2 is SNEGSKA (reference sequence). Trimming took 0 bases from V and 7 from J; bases not matched to a gene: 3. CDR3 in DNA: TGCAGTGCTAGAGATACAGGGGGCTACGGGGAGCTGTTTTTT. Translating gives CSARDTGGYGELFF.

V and J are TRBV3-1 and TRBJ2-7, with D perhaps given as TRBD1 or TRBD2 (5 bases each). Trimming took 2 bases from V and 3 from J, leaving 17 bases between them. The CDR3 is 16 residues long. The germline V gene has CDR1 LGHDT and CDR2 YNNKEL (reference sequence). CDR3 DNA sequence: TGTGCCAGCAGCCAAATCTCAACAGGACTCGACTACGAGCAGTACTTC. As protein: CASSQISTGLDYEQYF.

This clonotype was found once. The chain uses TRBV28 and TRBJ2-2; 10 nucleotides line up with TRBD1. V shed 6 bases, J shed 7 bases, and the junction held 2 bases outside the gene matches. CDR1 and CDR2 (germline): MDHEN, SYDVKM. CDR3 length: 13 amino acids. CDR3 protein: CASRGQGSGELFF. CDR3 DNA: TGTGCCAGCAGGGGACAGGGGAGCGGGGAGCTGTTTTTT. Complete variable domain (other parts from reference TRBV28 and TRBJ2-2): DVKVTQSSRYLVKRTGEKVFLECVQDMDHENMFWYRQDPGLGLRLIYFSYDVKMKEKGDIPEGYSVSREKKERFSLILESASTNQTSMYLCASRGQGSGELFFGEGSRLTVL.

V gene TRBV24-1 combines with J gene TRBJ2-1; D unresolved. The CDR3 consists of 14 residues. Trimming took off 3 bases at V and 5 bases at J, with 10 bases between the two ends. CDR1 and CDR2 from the germline V gene are KGHDR and SFDVKD. CDR3 region: CATSDILWDNEQFF. The CDR3 DNA reads TGTGCCACCAGTGATATTTTGTGGGACAATGAGCAGTTCTTC.

This clonotype turned up a few times. The chain uses TRBV20-1 and TRBJ2-1; 10 bases are shared with TRBD2. There are 15 residues in the CDR3. Germline CDR1 DFQATT, CDR2 SNEGSKA (reference sequence). V was clipped by 3 bases and J by 7 bases; unmatched bases: 9. CDR3 in amino acids: CSARSLAGAGNEQFF. DNA of the CDR3: TGCAGTGCTAGGTCTCTAGCGGGGGCTGGGAATGAGCAGTTCTTC.

This chain joins TRBV19 and TRBJ2-4, with 9 bases aligning to TRBD2. The CDR3 runs 13 residues. V shed 5 bases, J shed 7 bases, and the junction held 3 bases outside the gene matches. The germline V gene encodes CDR1 LNHDA and CDR2 SQIVND (reference sequence). The CDR3 DNA sequence: TGTGCCAGTAGTCGGCTAGCGGGGAACATTCAGTACTTC. This codes for CASSRLAGNIQYF.

The V gene is TRBV20-1, the J gene TRBJ2-1; 7 positions agree with TRBD1. This CDR3 is built from 14 residues. V shed 6 bases, J shed 6 bases, and the junction held 11 bases outside the gene matches. Germline V gene lookup returns CDR1 DFQATT and CDR2 SNEGSKA (reference sequence). The CDR3 reads CSAWRTGDPNEQFF. CDR3 DNA sequence: TGCAGTGCGTGGCGCACAGGGGACCCCAATGAGCAGTTCTTC.

V usage is TRBV12-3 or TRBV12-4 and J usage is TRBJ2-3; D is unclear. Trimming left V 2 bases short and J 4 bases short, with 7 bases between. This CDR3 spans 13 amino acids. Here the CDR3 reads CASSLPPADTQYF. The DNA of the CDR3 is TGTGCCAGCAGTTTACCCCCCGCAGATACGCAGTATTTT.

This rearrangement joins TRBV6-2 or TRBV6-3 to TRBJ1-6; no definite D call. Trimming took 2 bases from V and 12 from J, leaving 14 bases between them. CDR3 length: 14 residues. Germline CDR1 is MNHEY and CDR2 is SVGEGT. The CDR3 sequence is CASSYGTGVGPLHF. CDR3 in DNA: TGTGCCAGCAGTTACGGAACCGGTGTTGGACCCCTCCACTTT.

This clonotype was recorded a few times. The rearrangement links TRBV10-3 to TRBJ2-2, with no clear D. V lost 6 bases and J 7 bases, leaving 12 bases between the germline ends. The CDR3 is made up of 13 amino acids. Germline assignment: CDR1 ENHRY and CDR2 SYGVKD. The CDR3 DNA reads TGTGCCATCAGCCCTAGACCCTTCGGGGAGCTGTTTTTT. This gives the protein CAISPRPFGELFF.

The chain combines TRBV6-4 with TRBJ2-2; TRBD1 matches at 10 bases. There are 18 residues in the CDR3. V lost 6 bases, J lost 4 bases, and 14 bases stayed unmatched. Germline V gene data show CDR1 as MRHNA and CDR2 as SNTAGT. The CDR3 here is CASRSPGQGISATGELFF. The DNA for the CDR3 is TGTGCCAGCAGGTCCCCGGGACAGGGGATTTCGGCCACCGGGGAGCTGTTTTTT.

This chain connects TRBV27 to TRBJ1-1; D might be TRBD1 (5 bases). The CDR3 runs 14 residues. V was clipped by 3 bases and J by 1 base, with 9 bases between them. Germline V gene data show CDR1 as MNHEY and CDR2 as SMNVEV (reference sequence). CDR3 sequence (DNA): TGTGCCAGCAGTTTCCGAGGGGCGAACACTGAAGCTTTCTTT. It translates to CASSFRGANTEAFF.

This chain uses TRBV5-5 with TRBJ1-2; D remains unclear. The CDR3 runs 14 residues. Trimming left V 2 bases short and J 0 bases short, with 8 bases between. Germline loops: CDR1 SGHKS, CDR2 YYEKEE (reference sequence). This CDR3 is CASSFYPANYGYTF. In DNA, the CDR3 is TGTGCCAGCAGCTTTTACCCAGCTAACTATGGCTACACCTTC.

This clonotype was seen once. Germline is not matched at one junction end, which may reflect a read error. The V gene is TRBV11-1, the J gene TRBJ2-1, with TRBD2 identical over 9 bases. The CDR3 runs to 19 residues. Per germline, CDR1 SGHAT and CDR2 FQDESV (reference sequence). The CDR3: CASNLARLAGNPGHHEQFF. The CDR3 DNA sequence: TGTGCCAGCAACTTAGCGAGGCTAGCGGGAAACCCTGGTCATCATGAGCAGTTCTTC.

This clonotype was detected many times. The gene calls are TRBV27 and TRBJ2-2; 7 bases are shared with TRBD2. CDR1 and CDR2 from the germline V gene are MNHEY and SMNVEV (reference sequence). The ends lost 7 bases at V and 5 bases at J; junction bases unmatched: 10. The CDR3 extends over 15 amino acids. CDR3 coding DNA: TGTGCCAGCACATATGGGGGGGAAGGAACCGGGGAGCTGTTTTTT. Amino acid sequence: CASTYGGEGTGELFF.

Many counts were recorded for this clonotype. The genes are TRBV11-2 and TRBJ1-4, with 9 bases matching TRBD1. This CDR3 contains 16 residues. The J segment lost 7 bases and the V segment lost 5 bases, leaving 11 bases of the junction unmatched. From germline, CDR1 is SGHAT and CDR2 FQNNGV. CDR3: CASSMNRDRDGEKLFF. In DNA, the CDR3 is TGTGCCAGCAGCATGAACCGGGACAGGGATGGTGAAAAACTGTTTTTT. Supplemented by reference TRBV11-2 and TRBJ1-4, the full variable domain reads EAGVAQSPRYKIIEKRQSVAFWCNPISGHATLYWYQQILGQGPKLLIQFQNNGVVDDSQLPKDRFSAERLKGVDSTLKIQPAKLEDSAVYLCASSMNRDRDGEKLFFGSGTQLSVL.

The chain recombines TRBV5-1 with TRBJ2-1, with 9 bases aligning to TRBD1. CDR1 is SGHRS, CDR2 YFSETQ, per germline. V trimming: 4 bases; J trimming: 8 bases; junction bases outside the gene matches: 10. There are 15 residues in the CDR3. The CDR3 DNA follows: TGCGCCAGCAGCGTCCCCAGACAGGGGGAAGATGAGCAGTTCTTC. Residues: CASSVPRQGEDEQFF.

This rearrangement joins TRBV7-2 to TRBJ1-5; 9 nucleotides align to TRBD1. V dropped 1 base and J dropped 9; count of bases not matched to a gene: 4. CDR1 is SGHTA, CDR2 FQGNSA, per germline. The CDR3 is made up of 14 amino acids. The CDR3 DNA follows: TGTGCCAGCAGCTTAGAGGACAGGGGTCCGCCCCAGCATTTT. Encoded protein: CASSLEDRGPPQHF.

The chain links TRBV9 to TRBJ2-3; 7 bases match TRBD2. The CDR3 is 17 residues long. In germline, CDR1 is SGDLS, CDR2 YYNGEE. The trim removed 4 bases at V and 2 bases at J, leaving 13 bases unmatched. For the CDR3, the DNA is TGTGCCAGCAGCACTGGGACGGGAGGACCCACCACAGATACGCAGTATTTT. Translation gives CASSTGTGGPTTDTQYF.

The chain recombines TRBV4-3 with TRBJ2-1, with D perhaps assigned TRBD1 or TRBD2 (5 bases each). Between the trimmed V and J ends, which lost 2 bases and 8 bases, there was a span of 13 bases. The CDR3 loop spans 14 amino acids. From germline, CDR1 is LGHNA and CDR2 YSLEER. The CDR3 here is CASSQTGTVDEQFF. Written as DNA, the CDR3 is TGCGCCAGCAGCCAAACCGGGACGGTGGATGAGCAGTTCTTC.

This clonotype was seen ten or more times. The genes are TRBV12-3 or TRBV12-4 and TRBJ2-1, with D possibly being TRBD1 (6 bases). The CDR3 runs to 14 residues. V lost 5 bases, J lost 5 bases, and 13 bases lay in between. The CDR3 DNA is TGTGCCAGCAGTCCTCAGGGGAACAACAATGAGCAGTTCTTC. This gives the protein CASSPQGNNNEQFF.

This clonotype appeared a few times. CDR3 in amino acids: CASSQDQGATSPHEQYF. DNA of the CDR3: TGCGCCAGCAGCCAAGATCAGGGGGCGACTAGTCCGCACGAGCAGTACTTC. The J gene is TRBJ2-7, the V gene TRBV4-3, with TRBD1 identical over 8 bases. The CDR3 loop spans 17 amino acids. Germline loops: CDR1 LGHNA, CDR2 YSLEER. With V trimmed by 0 bases and J by 5 bases, 12 bases remained unmatched.

V and J are TRBV6-2 or TRBV6-3 and TRBJ1-2; 9 nucleotides line up with TRBD1. V was pared by 6 bases and J by 4 bases, with 9 bases of the junction left unmatched. The CDR3 contains 15 residues. Germline V CDR1 and CDR2: MNHEY, SVGEGT. CDR3 nucleotides: TGTGCCAGCAGCCGGATCGGGACAGGGTTCTATGGCTACACCTTC. It is translated as CASSRIGTGFYGYTF.

This clonotype occurred a few times. This sequence joins TRBV5-6 and TRBJ2-2; D is undetermined. Trimming pared 6 bases from V and 2 bases from J, leaving 17 bases between. Germline V lookup: CDR1 SGHDT, CDR2 YYEEEE. The CDR3 has 16 residues. The CDR3 DNA follows: TGTGCCAGCACCTCCTTCGTGATGCTTAACACCGGGGAGCTGTTTTTT. It translates to CASTSFVMLNTGELFF.

The CDR3 DNA sequence: TGTGCCACCAGTTACGTCGGGGTAGCGGGAGGGACATCGTCCTCCTACGAGCAGTACTTC. This gives the protein CATSYVGVAGGTSSSYEQYF. The gene calls are TRBV15 and TRBJ2-7, with 11 bases fitting TRBD2. The length of the CDR3 is 20 residues. V was clipped by 6 bases and J by 0 bases; unmatched bases: 19. Germline CDR1 reads LNHNV; CDR2 reads YYDKDF (reference sequence).

This clonotype was counted many times. The V call is TRBV6-1, the J call TRBJ1-1, with 8 bases identical to TRBD1. V dropped 6 bases and J dropped 6; count of bases not matched to a gene: 6. There are 13 residues in the CDR3. Germline V gene lookup returns CDR1 MNHNS and CDR2 SASEGT. The CDR3, as DNA: TGTGCCAGCAGGCCGGGACAGGATGCTGAAGCTTTCTTT. This sequence encodes CASRPGQDAEAFF.

This clonotype was counted ten times or more. This CDR3 reads CSAGQGAHYEQYF. The CDR3 DNA is TGCAGTGCTGGTCAGGGGGCCCACTACGAGCAGTACTTC. The chain joins TRBV20-1 to TRBJ2-7; 8 bases match TRBD1. The CDR3 is made up of 13 amino acids. Germline assignment: CDR1 DFQATT and CDR2 SNEGSKA (reference sequence). Losses at the gene ends were 5 bases for V and 3 bases for J; bases not matched to a gene: 6.